The clone carrying this T cell receptor (beta chain) showed up just once. Some clones are missing from TCRdb's copy, which holds only in-frame ones; the method was immunoSEQ multiplex PCR. The data show 250,000 to 350,000 clones, with over 75% seen just once and 8% to 13% held by the top ten. The CDR3 runs to 18 residues. Per germline, CDR1 SNHLY and CDR2 FYNNEI. The V end lost 6 bases, the J end lost 4 bases, and 24 bases lay between the germline ends. This record belongs to a study of blood T cell repertoires in COVID-19. The chain employs TRBV2 and TRBJ2-2; TRBD2 is a possible D gene (5 bases). Sequenced input: PBMCs or T cells enriched from blood (not recorded which). The sequence was collected from a woman between 18 and 30 years old who had recovered from COVID-19. The DNA of the CDR3 is TGTGCCAGCAGCGGATGGAGCGGATCGGGAAATGGCACCGGGGAGCTGTTTTTT. It codes for CASSGWSGSGNGTGELFF.